The clone carrying this T cell receptor beta chain was counted only a few times. Per the original methods: Cell counts per sample came from amplifying reference gene primers. Using immunoSEQ multiplex PCR, the repertoire was profiled, and TCRdb retains in-frame clones only, with some absent. V and J calls and clone size are given by that table; D and trimming were obtained from the DNA. This sample has about 22,000 clones, with 75% to 90% found just once. The V and J ends lost 5 bases and 0 bases respectively, with 11 bases between them. The CDR3 sequence is 13 residues long. Germline V gene sequence: CDR1 GTSNPN, CDR2 SVGIG (reference sequence). These data originate in a study of blood T cell repertoires in COVID-19. Study background: Collection of acute and convalescent COVID-19 samples took place in the United States, Italy and Spain. The cDNA or gDNA used as material had been derived from T cells, B-cell-depleted T cells, or PBMCs.

The clonotype was recovered from a man older than 75 with active or convalescent COVID-19. Source material: peripheral blood. The chain carries TRBV30 and TRBJ2-7, with D maybe TRBD2 (6 bases). The CDR3 nucleotides are TGTGCCTGGGGGAGGTCAAGCTCCTACGAGCAGTACTTC. This encodes CAWGRSSSYEQYF.